These 17 T cell receptor beta chains originate from one sample sequenced in a study of Ad26.COV2.S vaccination and SARS-CoV-2 variants. The repertoire was sequenced with immunoSEQ multiplex PCR; TCRdb's copy has only in-frame clones and lacks some. The top ten hold around 7.3% of the sample, which has 380,000 or so clones, roughly 85% seen once. Sample treatment: some 20 received Ad26.COV2.S at low or high dose, single or two shots; several received placebo; per-sample allocation not given. Day 63 after the first vaccine or placebo injection was the time point for sampling. Sequences were derived from peripheral blood, sampled in a trial of Ad26.COV2.S vaccine versus placebo. These receptors were obtained from a person between 18 and 65 years old who received the Ad26.COV2.S COVID-19 vaccine or a placebo.

The chain has TRBV4-1 and TRBJ1-5; D is undetermined. Trimming shortened V by 3 bases and J by 5 bases, and 8 bases separated the two germline ends. CDR1 is MGHRA, CDR2 YSYEKL, per germline. CDR3 length equals 13 residues. CDR3 loop: CASSQVSYQPQHF. The CDR3 DNA is TGCGCCAGCAGCCAGGTTTCCTATCAGCCCCAGCATTTT.

In nucleotides, the CDR3 is TGCGCCAGCAGCTTAACTAGCGGGAGCCCCAATGAGCAGTTCTTC. Residues: CASSLTSGSPNEQFF. The V gene is TRBV5-1, the J gene TRBJ2-1, with TRBD2 matching 11 bases. The CDR3 extends over 15 amino acids. Losses at the gene ends were 2 bases for V and 6 bases for J; bases not matched to a gene: 4. From germline, CDR1 is SGHRS and CDR2 YFSETQ. The full variable domain, rest sourced from reference TRBV5-1 and TRBJ2-1, is KAGVTQTPRYLIKTRGQQVTLSCSPISGHRSVSWYQQTPGQGLQFLFEYFSETQRNKGNFPGRFSGRQFSNSRSEMNVSTLELGDSALYLCASSLTSGSPNEQFFGPGTRLTVL.

V and J are TRBV5-1 and TRBJ1-1; a possible D gene is TRBD1 (6 bases). CDR3 length: 12 amino acids. Deletions cut 0 bases from V and 8 bases from J, with 8 bases between. Per the germline V gene, CDR1 is SGHRS and CDR2 is YFSETQ. CDR3 coding DNA: TGCGCCAGCAGCTTGGTAGGACAGGAAGCTTTCTTT. Its protein product is CASSLVGQEAFF. Based on the CDR3 plus reference TRBV5-1 and TRBJ1-1, the full variable domain is KAGVTQTPRYLIKTRGQQVTLSCSPISGHRSVSWYQQTPGQGLQFLFEYFSETQRNKGNFPGRFSGRQFSNSRSEMNVSTLELGDSALYLCASSLVGQEAFFGQGTRLTVV.

This clone was picked up a small number of times. The chain carries TRBV5-4 and TRBJ2-5; 8 bases map to TRBD1. The CDR3 loop spans 15 amino acids. The V gene's germline CDR1 is SGHNT and CDR2 YYREEE (reference sequence). V trimming: 4 bases; J trimming: 2 bases; junction bases outside the gene matches: 7. CDR3 in DNA: TGTGCCAGCAGCAATCAGGGGGCCGGGCAAGAGACCCAGTACTTC. Its protein is CASSNQGAGQETQYF.

Written as DNA, the CDR3 is TGTGCCAGCAGCTACCAGGGTAACACTGAAGCTTTCTTT. Translated: CASSYQGNTEAFF. This rearrangement joins TRBV5-4 to TRBJ1-1, with D possibly TRBD1 on 5 matching bases. The CDR3 extends over 13 amino acids. Trimming took 3 bases from V and 2 from J, leaving 8 bases between them. The germline gives CDR1 SGHNT, CDR2 YYREEE (reference sequence).

The table lists this clone with a count of one. The rearrangement uses TRBV4-3 and TRBJ2-5; no firm D call. CDR1 is LGHNA and CDR2 is YSLEER in the germline V gene. The V end lost 0 bases, the J end lost 9 bases, and 14 bases lay between the germline ends. There are 14 residues in the CDR3. CDR3 coding DNA: TGCGCCAGCAGCCAAGATTTGACCGCCATGCCCCAGTACTTC. The encoded protein is CASSQDLTAMPQYF.

The V gene is TRBV5-4, the J gene TRBJ2-6, with D perhaps TRBD1 (5 bases). Germline V gene lookup returns CDR1 SGHNT and CDR2 YYREEE (reference sequence). CDR3 length equals 15 residues. V dropped 4 bases and J dropped 4 bases, with 12 bases sitting between them. CDR3 DNA: TGTGCCAGCAGCAGCAGGGTTCTAGGGGCCAACGTCCTGACTTTC. The encoded protein is CASSSRVLGANVLTF.

In this sample, this clone turned up once. The CDR3 loop is CASSSRDSTWGTQYF. CDR3 nucleotides: TGTGCCAGCAGTTCCCGGGACTCGACGTGGGGGACCCAGTACTTC. This chain connects TRBV6-2 or TRBV6-3 to TRBJ2-5; tentative D call: TRBD2 (6 bases). The CDR3 length is 15 residues. V dropped 4 bases and J dropped 7 bases, with 19 bases sitting between them. Germline CDR1 MNHEY, CDR2 SVGEGT.

The gene calls are TRBV5-1 and TRBJ1-1; no firm D call. The V end lost 2 bases, the J end lost 2 bases, and 10 bases lay between the germline ends. The CDR3 is made up of 14 amino acids. From germline, CDR1 is SGHRS and CDR2 YFSETQ. Here the CDR3 reads CASSFYTSNTEAFF. DNA for the CDR3: TGCGCCAGCAGCTTTTATACAAGTAACACTGAAGCTTTCTTT. The full variable domain, in which reference TRBV5-1 and TRBJ1-1 provide the parts outside the CDR3, is KAGVTQTPRYLIKTRGQQVTLSCSPISGHRSVSWYQQTPGQGLQFLFEYFSETQRNKGNFPGRFSGRQFSNSRSEMNVSTLELGDSALYLCASSFYTSNTEAFFGQGTRLTVV.

The chain employs TRBV7-9 and TRBJ2-3; maybe TRBD2 (5 bases). The germline gives CDR1 SEHNR, CDR2 FQNEAQ (reference sequence). This CDR3 contains 13 residues. V was trimmed by 4 bases and J by 6 bases, leaving 11 bases between them. CDR3 coding DNA: TGTGCCAGCAGCTCGACGAGGGTTGATACGCAGTATTTT. Protein product: CASSSTRVDTQYF.

The chain combines TRBV4-1 with TRBJ1-2; weak D call: TRBD1 (5 bases). Germline loops: CDR1 MGHRA, CDR2 YSYEKL. The CDR3 has 15 amino acids. V lost 4 bases and J 2 bases, leaving 14 bases between the germline ends. For the CDR3, the DNA is TGCGCCAGCAGCCCCTGGGCGGGGCAGAACTATGGCTACACCTTC. Amino acid sequence: CASSPWAGQNYGYTF.

The rearrangement joins TRBV18 to TRBJ1-4; the D gene is possibly TRBD1 (6 bases). Germline CDR1 reads KGHSH; CDR2 reads LQKENI. The CDR3 runs 13 residues. V gave up 3 bases and J gave up 5 bases, with 7 bases separating them. CDR3 protein: CASSPGQNEKLFF. The CDR3 DNA is TGTGCCAGCTCACCCGGACAGAATGAAAAACTGTTTTTT.

This clone occurred a few times. The chain is built from TRBV7-3 and TRBJ1-4, with 7 bases fitting TRBD1. Unmatched junction bases numbered 9, after V lost 4 bases and J lost 4 bases. CDR1 and CDR2 (germline): SGHTA, FQGTGA. This CDR3 has 16 amino acids. The DNA of the CDR3 is TGTGCCAGCAGCTCCCTCAACCCAGGGGGTAATGAAAAACTGTTTTTT. It codes for CASSSLNPGGNEKLFF.

The chain combines TRBV7-3 with TRBJ2-6, with a possible D match to TRBD1 (6 bases). Germline lookup yields CDR1 SGHTA and CDR2 FQGTGA. The CDR3 has 15 residues. The germline V and J ends were trimmed by 5 bases and 7 bases, with 15 bases remaining between them. CDR3 bases: TGTGCCAGCAGCCTGGGACATCGGTTAGCCAACGTCCTGACTTTC. Translation gives CASSLGHRLANVLTF.

The gene calls are TRBV11-3 and TRBJ1-6, with 7 bases fitting TRBD1. The CDR3 is 19 residues long. CDR1 and CDR2 from the germline V gene are SGHNT and YENEEA. The trim removed 0 bases at V and 2 bases at J, leaving 10 bases unmatched. The DNA of the CDR3 is TGTGCCAGCAGCTTAGACTTACTAGACAGGGAAGCCTATAATTCACCCCTCCACTTT. Translated: CASSLDLLDREAYNSPLHF.

This chain links TRBV29-1 with TRBJ2-7; either TRBD1 or TRBD2 may fit D (5 bases each). Trimming stripped 7 bases from V and 4 bases from J, with 14 bases between. Germline values: CDR1 SQVTM, CDR2 ANQGSEA. This CDR3 is 12 amino acids long. The CDR3 nucleotides read TGCAGCGCCCTTTCCGAGGGGTACGAGCAGTACTTC. Protein sequence: CSALSEGYEQYF.

The chain links TRBV9 to TRBJ1-2; D is unclear. V was clipped by 4 bases and J by 6 bases, with 19 bases between them. CDR1 and CDR2 (germline): SGDLS, YYNGEE. The length of the CDR3 is 15 residues. CDR3 amino acids: CASSTLPAGQNGYTF. In DNA form, the CDR3 reads TGTGCCAGCAGCACCCTCCCCGCAGGTCAGAATGGCTACACCTTC.